This TCR beta chain was documented in a study of shared clonotypes between healthy human individuals. Only a few counts were recorded for this clone. CDR1 and CDR2 from the germline V gene are SGHTS and YDEGEE. Trimming stripped 3 bases from V and 3 bases from J, with 13 bases between. CDR3 length: 15 residues. TCRdb's copy holds only in-frame clones and misses some; the assay was immunoSEQ multiplex PCR. The repertoire includes about 1.1 million clones, approximately 78% of them detected once, and 0.5% to 0.6% sits in the top ten. Those who donated were healthy HIV-negative adults, with no recent acute infections or vaccinations reported.

The clonotype comes from a man aged 18-30 years in good health. Some clones in this sample may be carry-over from other donors' samples. The rearrangement links TRBV5-8 to TRBJ1-5, with a tentative D call TRBD1 (6 bases). The sequenced sample was memory CD4+ T cells from PBMCs. Stated subset: CD45RA-negative fraction. This CDR3 reads CASSSPDRINQPQHF. The CDR3 nucleotides are TGTGCCAGCAGCTCGCCCGACAGGATCAATCAGCCCCAGCATTTT. Full variable domain (outside the CDR3, taken from reference TRBV5-8 and TRBJ1-5): EAGVTQSPTHLIKTRGQQATLRCSPISGHTSVYWYQQALGLGLQFLLWYDEGEERNRGNFPPRFSGRQFPNYSSELNVNALELEDSALYLCASSSPDRINQPQHFGDGTRLSIL.